This TCR beta chain was found in a study of human T cells and chemical hapten exposure (dated by TCRdb to about 2021). Looking at the study overall: For sensitization, 2% DPC in acetone was applied to a 2 cm by 2 cm area of upper inner arm skin. Throughout the approximately 24-week study period, patients were also given weekly therapeutic DPC doses on the scalp. The mostly female patient cohort included alopecia areata with under or over 50% scalp involvement, alopecia totalis and alopecia universalis. Blood samples were taken from patients before sensitization (week 0) and at 2, 6 and about 24 weeks after DPC sensitization. The libraries were sequenced as a pool, and the TCR yield per sample differed mostly because of small variations in library volumes within the pool. Under 30 alopecia patients gave blood for TCR sequencing at one to four time points (pre-sensitization, 2, 6 and 24 weeks). Patch testing was done on the upper back using Finn chambers containing 0.01% DPC, and results were scored after 6 days according to International Contact Dermatitis Research Group standards. In alopecia patients, the study followed how the peripheral blood TCR repertoire changed in vivo over primary and secondary sensitization to diphenylcyclopropenone (DPC), a hapten. Overall results and qualifications from the work: After repeated subsampling, the strength of the expansion versus patch-test correlation and the threshold at which it became significant changed. A positive correlation was found between the number of PT1 expanded TCRs and patch test score, with significance reached at thresholds 8, 16 and 32 but not 4. Compared with pre-sensitization or healthy control sets, expanded TCRs formed significantly more large CDR3 similarity clusters, which is consistent with antigen-driven responses. No change with DPC sensitization was found in the number of TCRs above 1 in 1000 frequency, and no evidence of global repertoire structure alterations was found. All patients had alopecia, a presumed autoimmune disease, so their immune response might differ from that of healthy individuals.

Explained via the paper, the time point label denotes: patch test 1, 2 weeks after DPC sensitization. In the paper's terms, the treatment or condition label means: therapeutic diphenylcyclopropenone sensitization with weekly scalp DPC. At each patch-test visit, blood was drawn before the patch test was applied. Patients were considered eligible if aged 18 to 70, diagnosed with alopecia and deemed suitable for DPC therapy, and patients were excluded if pregnant. Unfractionated whole blood was collected in Tempus Blood RNA tubes, and total RNA was extracted from that blood. V sheds 6 bases and J sheds 4 bases, leaving 14 bases between their ends. There are 14 amino acids in the CDR3, from cysteine to phenylalanine inclusive. The kept DNA is CDR3 alone, 42 bases in frame from the first base. The sample holds many counts of this clonotype. The clone's antigen remains unknown. Base qualities are not provided; no much larger clone lies one nucleotide away.

Library preparation used RACE. Sequencing used a NextSeq 500. During library preparation, unique molecular identifiers were attached to individual cDNA molecules so that TCRs could be counted quantitatively and reproducibly. From each blood RNA sample, both TCR alpha and TCR beta chains were sequenced. In the paper's pipeline: Samples had a median of about 96,000 TCRs, with a range from 23,224 to 690,600. V, J and CDR3 annotation of the TCR reads was performed with the Decombinator software suite. Every sample was subsampled to the same number of TCRs (28,000) for the PS versus PT1 abundance plots. Expanded TCRs were defined as absent before sensitization and observed at least eight times at the 2-week time point. TCRdb took the public reads, trimmed them with fastp at Q25, ran MiXCR for clone calling and kept in-frame beta chains. CDR3 protein sequences are deduplicated, and each keeps its most common genes and DNA. The V and J calls were not made by the authors but by TCRdb's processing. This sample has fewer than 500,000 distinct CDR3 sequences in its table, and 4.8% of those were observed once. The ten biggest clones cover approximately 2.1% of the sample.

The TCR was taken from a woman aged 45-59 years with alopecia areata. Some clones in this sample may be carry-over from other donors' samples. Sequencing used whole blood, obtained in connection with sensitization to the hapten diphenylcyclopropenone (DPC). The sequence joins TRBV12-3 or TRBV12-4 to TRBJ2-3; TRBD2 is possibly the D segment (6 matching bases). Read as DNA, the sequence is TGTGCCAGCAGCCCGCCGGAGGGAGCAGATACGCAGTATTTT. Its amino acids are CASSPPEGADTQYF.